This T cell receptor beta chain was captured by sequencing in a study of blood T cell repertoires in COVID-19. Study summary: Material from acute and convalescent COVID-19 was sourced from the United States, Italy and Spain. The analysed material was cDNA or gDNA that came from T cells, B-cell-depleted T cells, or PBMCs.

Germline trimming cut 6 bases from V and 4 bases from J; bases unmatched to any gene: 12. Germline CDR1 reads MDHEN; CDR2 reads SYDVKM. The CDR3 length is 16 residues. In the original workflow: By means of reference gene primer amplification, nucleated cell counts were estimated. Sequencing was performed with immunoSEQ multiplex PCR; in TCRdb, only in-frame clones are kept and a portion is missing. V and J calls and clone size follow that table, whereas D and trimming were derived from the DNA. The table has about 110,000 clones, 84% seen once; the top ten hold approximately 7.9%. This clonotype was obtained from a woman of 80 years or more with active or convalescent COVID-19. The sample consisted of peripheral blood. This chain connects TRBV28 to TRBJ2-1, with 7 bases identical to TRBD2. The CDR3 DNA reads as TGTGCCAGCAGAAATAACCCCGGGACTATATACAATGAGCAGTTCTTC. Its protein product is CASRNNPGTIYNEQFF.